This T cell receptor (beta chain) was sequenced for a study of T cell responses to AZD1222 COVID-19 vaccine. Whole-study context: Pooled samples include second doses given at about 4 or 12 weeks.

On this clone itself: Its antigen remains unknown.

The CDR3 extends over 14 amino acids. The germline V gene encodes CDR1 MNHEY and CDR2 SMNVEV (reference sequence). V was pared by 3 bases and J by 3 bases, with 2 bases of the junction left unmatched. Study findings and constraints: Nearly half of spike-specific TCRs reportedly go after variant regions that carry no mutations. Dominant CD4 TCR responses targeted spike regions 160-218 and 743-854.

Sequencing was performed with immunoSEQ multiplex PCR; in TCRdb, only in-frame clones are kept and a portion is missing. The sample consists of 200,000 or so clones, about 90% of them appearing once. The sequence was obtained from an adult in good health. This chain connects TRBV27 to TRBJ2-7; 10 bases agree with TRBD1. The sequenced sample was peripheral blood, obtained on day 0 of AZD1222 vaccination. The CDR3 protein is CASSFGTGDYEQYF. CDR3 sequence (DNA): TGTGCCAGCAGTTTCGGGACAGGGGACTACGAGCAGTACTTC.